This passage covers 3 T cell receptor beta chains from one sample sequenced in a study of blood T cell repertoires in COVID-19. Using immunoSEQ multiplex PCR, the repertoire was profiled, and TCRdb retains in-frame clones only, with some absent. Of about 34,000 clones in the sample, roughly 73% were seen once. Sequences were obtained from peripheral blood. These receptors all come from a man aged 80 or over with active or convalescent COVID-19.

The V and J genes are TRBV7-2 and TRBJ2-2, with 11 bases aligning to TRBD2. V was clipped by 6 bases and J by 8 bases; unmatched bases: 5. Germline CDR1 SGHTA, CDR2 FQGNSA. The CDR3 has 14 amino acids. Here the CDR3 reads CASSGTSGEGELFF. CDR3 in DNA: TGTGCCAGCAGTGGGACTAGCGGAGAGGGGGAGCTGTTTTTT.

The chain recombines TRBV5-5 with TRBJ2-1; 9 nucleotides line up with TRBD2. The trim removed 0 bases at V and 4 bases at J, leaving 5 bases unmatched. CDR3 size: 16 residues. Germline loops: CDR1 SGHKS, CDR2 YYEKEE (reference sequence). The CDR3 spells CASSLAPSGDYNEQFF. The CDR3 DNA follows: TGTGCCAGCAGCTTGGCTCCTAGCGGGGATTACAATGAGCAGTTCTTC. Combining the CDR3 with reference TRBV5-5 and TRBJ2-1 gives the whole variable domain DAGVTQSPTHLIKTRGQQVTLRCSPISGHKSVSWYQQVLGQGPQFIFQYYEKEERGRGNFPDRFSARQFPNYSSELNVNALLLGDSALYLCASSLAPSGDYNEQFFGPGTRLTVL.

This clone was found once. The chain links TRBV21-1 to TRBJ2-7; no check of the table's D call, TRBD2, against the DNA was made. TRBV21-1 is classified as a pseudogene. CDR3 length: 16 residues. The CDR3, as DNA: TGTGCCAGCAGCAAACGAGAGATCGGGGGAGGCGGCGAGCAGTACTTC. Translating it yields CASSKREIGGGGEQYF.